Each of the 3 T cell receptor beta chains below was sequenced from the same sample in a study of T cell changes during pregnancy in multiple sclerosis. The method was immunoSEQ multiplex PCR; TCRdb's version includes in-frame clones alone and lacks a portion of them. The sample lists 70,000 to 85,000 clones, about 90% occurring once. The sequencing here drew on peripheral blood, taken before pregnancy. The receptors shown here come from a female donor with multiple sclerosis, enrolled in a pregnancy study.

The rearrangement links TRBV19 to TRBJ2-7; 10 nucleotides match TRBD2. Germline assignment: CDR1 LNHDA and CDR2 SQIVND (reference sequence). V lost 0 bases to trimming and J lost 9 bases; unmatched junction nucleotides: 11. The CDR3 totals 16 residues. CDR3 sequence: CASSIEWASGSRPQYF. The DNA for the CDR3 is TGTGCCAGTAGTATAGAATGGGCTAGCGGGAGTCGGCCGCAGTACTTC.

V usage is TRBV15 and J usage is TRBJ2-6, with D perhaps matching TRBD1 (6 bases). Germline values: CDR1 LNHNV, CDR2 YYDKDF (reference sequence). Trimming stripped 6 bases from V and 4 bases from J, with 16 bases between. This CDR3 comprises 16 residues. CDR3 region: CATSTGPQGGANVLTF. CDR3 coding DNA: TGTGCCACCAGTACAGGGCCCCAGGGAGGGGCCAACGTCCTGACTTTC.

The J gene is TRBJ2-5, the V gene TRBV28; TRBD1 matches at 8 bases. V was clipped by 3 bases and J by 3 bases; unmatched bases: 0. There are 13 residues in the CDR3. Germline V gene sequence: CDR1 MDHEN, CDR2 SYDVKM. CDR3 residues: CASSLTGEETQYF. The CDR3 bases are TGTGCCAGCAGTTTGACAGGGGAAGAGACCCAGTACTTC. Full variable domain (remainder filled in from reference TRBV28 and TRBJ2-5): DVKVTQSSRYLVKRTGEKVFLECVQDMDHENMFWYRQDPGLGLRLIYFSYDVKMKEKGDIPEGYSVSREKKERFSLILESASTNQTSMYLCASSLTGEETQYFGPGTRLLVL.